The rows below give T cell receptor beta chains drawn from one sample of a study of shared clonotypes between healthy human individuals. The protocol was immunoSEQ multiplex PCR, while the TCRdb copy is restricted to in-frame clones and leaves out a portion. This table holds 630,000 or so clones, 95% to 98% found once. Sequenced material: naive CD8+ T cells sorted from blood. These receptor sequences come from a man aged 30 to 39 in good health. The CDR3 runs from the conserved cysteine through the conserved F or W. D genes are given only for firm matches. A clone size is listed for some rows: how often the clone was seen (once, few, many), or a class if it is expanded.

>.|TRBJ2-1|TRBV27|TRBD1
CASRVQGADYNEQFF
TGTGCCAGCAGAGTACAGGGGGCGGACTACAATGAGCAGTTCTTC
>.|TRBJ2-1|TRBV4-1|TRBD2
CASSLAGASYNEQFF
TGCGCCAGCAGCTTAGCGGGAGCCTCTTACAATGAGCAGTTCTTC
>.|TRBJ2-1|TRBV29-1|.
CSVLTGDYNEQFF
TGCAGCGTACTGACGGGGGACTACAATGAGCAGTTCTTC
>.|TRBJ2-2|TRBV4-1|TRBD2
CASSQLLAGLNTGELFF
TGCGCCAGCAGCCAACTACTAGCGGGACTCAACACCGGGGAGCTGTTTTTT
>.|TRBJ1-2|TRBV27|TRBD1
CASSSLGQENYGYTF
TGTGCCAGCAGCTCCCTGGGACAGGAAAACTATGGCTACACCTTC
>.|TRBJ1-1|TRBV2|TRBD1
CASSQGTGSTFF
TGTGCCAGCAGTCAAGGGACAGGTTCGACTTTCTTT
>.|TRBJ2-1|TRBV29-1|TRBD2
CSVALGSGRGRDEQFF
TGCAGCGTTGCCTTGGGTAGCGGCCGGGGGAGGGATGAGCAGTTCTTC
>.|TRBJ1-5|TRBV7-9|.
CASSLGSLYSNQPQHF
TGTGCCAGCAGCCTCGGGTCACTGTATAGCAATCAGCCCCAGCATTTT
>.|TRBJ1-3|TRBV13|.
CASSLGQGNGNTIYF
TGTGCCAGCAGCTTAGGTCAGGGTAATGGAAACACCATATATTTT
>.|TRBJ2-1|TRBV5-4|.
CASSLNNEQFF
TGTGCCAGCAGCTTGAACAATGAGCAGTTCTTC
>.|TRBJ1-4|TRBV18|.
CASSPEAVEKLFF
TGTGCCAGCTCACCAGAAGCTGTTGAAAAACTGTTTTTT
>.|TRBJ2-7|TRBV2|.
CASRLLTNPTYEQYF
TGTGCCAGCAGACTCCTGACAAATCCTACCTACGAGCAGTACTTC
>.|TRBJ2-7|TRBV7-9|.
CASSLEWDPFYEQYF
TGTGCCAGCAGCTTAGAGTGGGATCCTTTTTACGAGCAGTACTTC
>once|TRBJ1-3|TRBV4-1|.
CASPQGTCSGNTIYF
TGCGCCAGCCCCCAAGGCACCTGCTCTGGAAACACCATATATTTT
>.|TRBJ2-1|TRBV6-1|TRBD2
CASSEGPSGSFYNEQFF
TGTGCCAGCAGTGAAGGACCTAGCGGGAGTTTCTACAATGAGCAGTTCTTC
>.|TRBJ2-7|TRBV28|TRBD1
CASSSRTGSYEQYF
TGTGCCAGCAGTTCCCGGACAGGGTCCTACGAGCAGTACTTC
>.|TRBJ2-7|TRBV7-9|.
CASSGGRVWEQYF
TGTGCCAGCAGCGGAGGTAGGGTGTGGGAGCAGTACTTC
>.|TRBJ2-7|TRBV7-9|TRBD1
CASSSWDRDNEQYF
TGTGCCAGCAGCTCCTGGGACAGGGACAACGAGCAGTACTTC
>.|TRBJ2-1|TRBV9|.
CASSHGGYNEQFF
TGTGCCAGCAGCCACGGGGGTTACAATGAGCAGTTCTTC